This T cell receptor (beta chain) comes out of a study of vaccination and CD4 T cells after COVID-19. About the study: Following dose two, a median roughly 72 days (range 14 to 241) passed before post-vaccine samples were taken.

This clonotype was recorded a few times. As yet, its antigen is unknown. This CDR3 is built from 12 residues. Between the trimmed V and J ends, which lost 1 base and 6 bases, there was a span of 7 bases. Germline V CDR1 and CDR2: SGHVS, FQNEAQ. Treatment indicated: 10-day PBMC culture with coronavirus spike peptide pools or control peptides (ViraFEST assay). The authors cultured around 2.1 million PBMCs per well with 10 IU/ml IL-2 and 7.5 to 10 ug/ml peptide pools. With the Oncomine TCR Beta short-read assay, DNA from cultured CD4+ T cells was sequenced. Each CDR3 protein is one row after TCRdb ran MiXCR on the PCR reads. The top ten clones hold about 12% of a sample with more than 10,000 distinct CDR3 sequences, under 55% of them seen once.

V gene TRBV7-8 combines with J gene TRBJ2-7; D unresolved. This clonotype was obtained from a human donor who had recovered from COVID-19. Sequencing was performed on CD4+ T cells from blood, cultured in vitro. CDR3 region: CASSLGWGEQYF. CDR3 nucleotide sequence: TGTGCCAGCAGCTTAGGGTGGGGCGAGCAGTACTTC. Full variable domain (rest looked up from reference TRBV7-8 and TRBJ2-7): GAGVSQSPRYKVAKRGQDVALRCDPISGHVSLFWYQQALGQGPEFLTYFQNEAQLDKSGLPSDRFFAERPEGSVSTLKIQRTQQEDSAVYLCASSLGWGEQYFGPGTRLTVT.